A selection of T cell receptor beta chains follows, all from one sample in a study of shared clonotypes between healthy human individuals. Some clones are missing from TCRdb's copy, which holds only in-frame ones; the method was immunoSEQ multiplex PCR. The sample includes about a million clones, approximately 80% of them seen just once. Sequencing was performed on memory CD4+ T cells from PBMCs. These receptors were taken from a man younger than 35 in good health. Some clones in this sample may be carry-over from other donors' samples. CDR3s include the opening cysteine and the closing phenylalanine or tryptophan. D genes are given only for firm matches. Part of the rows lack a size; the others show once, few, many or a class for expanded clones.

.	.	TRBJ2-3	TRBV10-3	TGTGCCATCAGTGATTATAGCGGAGCGCCAGGAGATACGCAGTATTTT	CAISDYSGAPGDTQYF
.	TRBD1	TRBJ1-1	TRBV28	TGTGCCAGCAGGCCGGGACAGGGAACTGAAGCTTTCTTT	CASRPGQGTEAFF
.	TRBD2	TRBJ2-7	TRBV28	TGTGCCAGCAGTTTAAGTCCTAGCGGGAGCTACGAGCAGTACTTC	CASSLSPSGSYEQYF
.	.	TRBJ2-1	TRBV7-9	TGTGCCAGCAGCTCCCGATTACCGGGTACTAGGCGCAATGAGCAGTTCTTC	CASSSRLPGTRRNEQFF
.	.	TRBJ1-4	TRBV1	TGCACCAGCAGCCAAGATAGGTCTTTCCTACATGAAAAACTGTTTTTT	CTSSQDRSFLHEKLFF
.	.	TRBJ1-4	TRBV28	TGTGCCAGCAGTTTAGTGGGGCAAGATTTTGAAAAACTGTTTTTT	CASSLVGQDFEKLFF
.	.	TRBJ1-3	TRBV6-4	TGTGCCAGCAGTGACCCCGAACCGGGGGTCGGTGGAAACACCATATATTTT	CASSDPEPGVGGNTIYF
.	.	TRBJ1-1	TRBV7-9	TGTGCCAGCAGCACGCAAGAGAACACTGAAGCTTTCTTT	CASSTQENTEAFF
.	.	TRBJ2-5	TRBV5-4	TGTGCCAGCAGCTTGGAGGGGGAGACCCAGTACTTC	CASSLEGETQYF
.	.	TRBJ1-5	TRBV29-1	TGCAGCGCATTGACCCTATCGGGTCAGCCCCAGCATTTT	CSALTLSGQPQHF
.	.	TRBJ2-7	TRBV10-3	TGTGCCTCCCGTGGTGGAGAAGGGTCCTCCTACGAGCAGTACTTC	CASRGGEGSSYEQYF
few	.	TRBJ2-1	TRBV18	TGTGCCAGCTCACCGGGAAAGGGGGTGACCCATGAGCAGTTCTTC	CASSPGKGVTHEQFF
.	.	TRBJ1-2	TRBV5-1	TGCGCCAGCAGCTTGAGTGGGACTAACTATGGCTACACCTTC	CASSLSGTNYGYTF
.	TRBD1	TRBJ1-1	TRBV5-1	TGCGCCAGCAGCATAGGACAGGGGCTGATGAACACTGAAGCTTTCTTT	CASSIGQGLMNTEAFF
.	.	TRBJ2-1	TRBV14	TGTGCCAGCAGCCCCCTCTCCTATGCCTACAATGAGCAGTTCTTC	CASSPLSYAYNEQFF
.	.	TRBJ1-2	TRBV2	TGTGCCAGCACGCGAGCGTCGGGAGCTGGCTACACCTTC	CASTRASGAGYTF
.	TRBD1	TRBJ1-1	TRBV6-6	TGTGCCAGCAGCTCGCGGGACAGACGCGCAGCTTTCTTT	CASSSRDRRAAFF
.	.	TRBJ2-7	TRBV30	TGTGCCTGGAGCGAAGGAGAGTTTACGAGGCAGTACTTC	CAWSEGEFTRQYF
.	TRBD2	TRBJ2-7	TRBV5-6	TGTGCCAGCAGCTTGGGGTTAGCGGGTGCGCCGGGGTACGAGCAGTACTTC	CASSLGLAGAPGYEQYF
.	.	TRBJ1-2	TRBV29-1	TGCAGCGTAACTGACGGAAACTATGGCTACACCTTC	CSVTDGNYGYTF
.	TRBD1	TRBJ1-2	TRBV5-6	TGTGCCAGCAGCGCGGGACAGGGGAGATATGGCTACACCTTC	CASSAGQGRYGYTF
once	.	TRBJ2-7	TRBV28	TGTGCCAGCAGTTTAGGGTCAAGACAGGTTTCCTACGAGCAGTACTTC	CASSLGSRQVSYEQYF
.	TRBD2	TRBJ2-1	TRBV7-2	TGTGCCAGCAGGGGACTAGCGGGAGGGAGCTCCTACAATGAGCAGTTCTTC	CASRGLAGGSSYNEQFF
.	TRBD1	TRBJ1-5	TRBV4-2	TGTGCCAGCAGCCAAGCCGGGACAGGGGGAAAGCCCCAGCATTTT	CASSQAGTGGKPQHF
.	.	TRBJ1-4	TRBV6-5	TGTGCCAGCGTGGATAGCACTAATGAAAAACTGTTTTTT	CASVDSTNEKLFF
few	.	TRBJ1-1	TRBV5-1	TGCGCCAGCAGCTCGAGACGGGTCAACACTGAAGCTTTCTTT	CASSSRRVNTEAFF
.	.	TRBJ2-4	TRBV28	TGTGCCAGCAGTTCCTCCGCCACAGTCATTCAGTACTTC	CASSSSATVIQYF
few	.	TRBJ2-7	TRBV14	TGTGCCAGCAGCCAAGGTCAGGGCCGGACCTACGAGCAGTACTTC	CASSQGQGRTYEQYF
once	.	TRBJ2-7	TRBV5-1	TGCGCCAGCAGCTTGGACAGGCACTCCTACGAGCAGTACTTC	CASSLDRHSYEQYF
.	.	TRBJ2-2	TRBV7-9	TGTGCCAGCAGCTCACCCCACACCGGGGAGCTGTTTTTT	CASSSPHTGELFF
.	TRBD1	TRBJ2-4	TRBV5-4	TGTGCCAGCAGCTACGCCGGGACAGGGAACATTCAGTACTTC	CASSYAGTGNIQYF
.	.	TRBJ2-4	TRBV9	TGTGCCAGCACCCCAGGGGGGTCTGGGAACATCCAGTACTTC	CASTPGGSGNIQYF
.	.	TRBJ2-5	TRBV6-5	TGTGCCAGCAGTTACCGAGAGACCCAGTACTTC	CASSYRETQYF
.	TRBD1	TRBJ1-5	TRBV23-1	TGCGCCAGCAGAGGGACAGGGGTGTCGCGGGGGGTTCAGCCCCAGCATTTT	CASRGTGVSRGVQPQHF
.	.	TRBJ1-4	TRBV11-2	TGTGCCAGCAGCAAAGACCGTCTCCTAACTAATGAAAAACTGTTTTTT	CASSKDRLLTNEKLFF
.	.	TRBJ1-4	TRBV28	TGTGCCAGCAGTTTCTACCTCGGAGAACTGTTTTTT	CASSFYLGELFF
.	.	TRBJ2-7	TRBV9	TGTGCCAGCAGCCGCGGGCAGGAACCTTACGAGCAGTACTTC	CASSRGQEPYEQYF
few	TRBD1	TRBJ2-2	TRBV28	TGTGCCAGCAGTAAATGGACAGGGATTTCCGGGGAGCCGTTTTTT	CASSKWTGISGEPFF
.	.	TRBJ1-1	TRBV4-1	TGCGCCAGCAGCCAAGGTGGGGATAACACTGAAGCTTTCTTT	CASSQGGDNTEAFF
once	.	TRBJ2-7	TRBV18	TGTGCCTCCGGTCTTTACCAGGGGTCGGGCGAGCAGTACTTC	CASGLYQGSGEQYF
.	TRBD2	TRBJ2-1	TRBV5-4	TGTGCCAGCAGCCCGGGCGGGAGCGGCGGGGATGAGCAGTTCTTC	CASSPGGSGGDEQFF
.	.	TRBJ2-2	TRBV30	TGTGCCTCGAAGACAAGGAACACCGGGGAGCTGTTTTTT	CASKTRNTGELFF
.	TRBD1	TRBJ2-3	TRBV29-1	TGCAGCGTCACAGGGGTACGGTTCACAGATACGCAGTATTTT	CSVTGVRFTDTQYF
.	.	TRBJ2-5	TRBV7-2	TGTGCCAGCAGCTTAGCGCAGAAAGAGACCCAGTACTTC	CASSLAQKETQYF
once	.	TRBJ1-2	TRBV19	TGTGCCAGTAGTCCCAGCAGGGATCATGGCTACACCTTC	CASSPSRDHGYTF
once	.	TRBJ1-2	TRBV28	TGTGCCAGCAGTCGGCGGGACTATGGCTACACCTTC	CASSRRDYGYTF
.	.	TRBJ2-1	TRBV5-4	TGTGCCAGCAGCCCCGGGGGTAGCGGTACCTACAATGAGCAGTTCTTC	CASSPGGSGTYNEQFF